The rows below give T cell receptor beta chains drawn from one sample of a study of early T cells in non-severe SARS-CoV-2 infection. TCRdb re-derived calls from the 5' RACE reads in MiXCR, one entry per CDR3 protein. The sample holds roughly 69,000 distinct CDR3 sequences; over 8% are singletons and the top ten take roughly a sixth. The sequencing used whole blood, collected at baseline. Source of these receptors: an adult who was a healthcare worker with PCR-confirmed SARS-CoV-2 infection or an uninfected control (not recorded which). Each CDR3 is given with its conserved first and last residue. Fields, in order: J gene, clone size, V gene, D gene, CDR3 protein, CDR3 DNA. The D gene is left open where the match is weak. The size entry is marked missing in some rows and otherwise reads once, few, many or a size class.

j_gene: TRBJ1-1; abundance: NA; v_gene: TRBV30; d_gene: NA; CDR3aa: CAWEREMNTEAFF; CDR3nt: TGTGCCTGGGAAAGGGAGATGAACACTGAAGCTTTCTTT
j_gene: TRBJ1-1; abundance: few; v_gene: TRBV11-2; d_gene: NA; CDR3aa: CASSTLQGGEAFF; CDR3nt: TGTGCCAGCAGCACACTACAGGGTGGTGAAGCTTTCTTT
j_gene: TRBJ2-5; abundance: many; v_gene: TRBV28; d_gene: NA; CDR3aa: CASSFSSLETQYF; CDR3nt: TGTGCCAGCAGTTTCTCTAGTTTGGAGACCCAGTACTTC
j_gene: TRBJ1-6; abundance: many; v_gene: TRBV12-3/TRBV12-4; d_gene: TRBD1; CDR3aa: CASTGTGGSPLHF; CDR3nt: TGTGCCAGCACGGGGACAGGGGGTTCACCCCTCCACTTT
j_gene: TRBJ2-7; abundance: many; v_gene: TRBV29-1; d_gene: NA; CDR3aa: CSVDNGYEQYF; CDR3nt: TGCAGCGTAGATAACGGCTACGAGCAGTACTTC
j_gene: TRBJ2-5; abundance: few; v_gene: TRBV5-6; d_gene: NA; CDR3aa: CASSRPGPPTETQYF; CDR3nt: TGTGCCAGCAGCCGACCTGGACCCCCGACGGAGACCCAGTACTTC
j_gene: TRBJ2-1; abundance: NA; v_gene: TRBV9; d_gene: NA; CDR3aa: CASSAINPNEQFF; CDR3nt: TGTGCCAGCAGCGCCATTAATCCTAATGAGCAGTTCTTC
j_gene: TRBJ2-1; abundance: NA; v_gene: TRBV15; d_gene: NA; CDR3aa: CATSSVRYNEQFF; CDR3nt: TGTGCCACCAGCAGTGTTCGATACAATGAGCAGTTCTTC
j_gene: TRBJ1-1; abundance: many; v_gene: TRBV14; d_gene: TRBD1; CDR3aa: CASSHRTGAYTEAFF; CDR3nt: TGTGCCAGCAGCCACCGGACAGGGGCGTACACTGAAGCTTTCTTT
j_gene: TRBJ1-1; abundance: many; v_gene: TRBV7-3; d_gene: NA; CDR3aa: CASSRDIDTEAFF; CDR3nt: TGTGCCAGCAGCCGGGACATAGACACTGAAGCTTTCTTT
j_gene: TRBJ1-1; abundance: many; v_gene: TRBV7-3; d_gene: TRBD1; CDR3aa: CASSLSGTGDTEAFF; CDR3nt: TGTGCCAGCAGCTTATCGGGGACAGGAGACACTGAAGCTTTCTTT
j_gene: TRBJ2-3; abundance: NA; v_gene: TRBV5-6; d_gene: TRBD1; CDR3aa: CASSLLGQASTDTQYF; CDR3nt: TGTGCCAGCAGCCTCCTAGGACAGGCTAGCACAGATACGCAGTATTTT
j_gene: TRBJ1-3; abundance: many; v_gene: TRBV10-3; d_gene: NA; CDR3aa: CATLKIHATGNTIYF; CDR3nt: TGTGCCACCCTCAAGATCCACGCAACTGGAAACACCATATATTTT
j_gene: TRBJ2-1; abundance: many; v_gene: TRBV24-1; d_gene: TRBD2; CDR3aa: CATKTGTSGGNEQFF; CDR3nt: TGTGCCACCAAGACCGGGACTAGCGGGGGCAATGAGCAGTTCTTC
j_gene: TRBJ1-2; abundance: many; v_gene: TRBV11-1; d_gene: NA; CDR3aa: CASSSGATRYGYTF; CDR3nt: TGTGCCAGCAGTTCTGGGGCAACCCGCTATGGCTACACCTTC
j_gene: TRBJ1-5; abundance: many; v_gene: TRBV24-1; d_gene: NA; CDR3aa: CATSAGTGNQPQHF; CDR3nt: TGTGCCACCAGTGCTGGGACGGGCAATCAGCCCCAGCATTTT
j_gene: TRBJ2-7; abundance: few; v_gene: TRBV4-3; d_gene: NA; CDR3aa: CASSQDQYYEQYF; CDR3nt: TGCGCCAGCAGCCAAGATCAATACTACGAGCAGTACTTC
j_gene: TRBJ2-2; abundance: NA; v_gene: TRBV19; d_gene: TRBD1; CDR3aa: CASSQPSGTGAGELFF; CDR3nt: TGTGCCAGTAGTCAACCCTCCGGGACAGGGGCCGGGGAGCTGTTTTTT
j_gene: TRBJ1-3; abundance: NA; v_gene: TRBV10-3; d_gene: NA; CDR3aa: CAIRADDWAGNTIYF; CDR3nt: TGTGCCATCAGGGCGGACGACTGGGCTGGAAACACCATATATTTT
j_gene: TRBJ2-2; abundance: many; v_gene: TRBV3-1; d_gene: NA; CDR3aa: CASSQVGELFF; CDR3nt: TGTGCCAGCAGCCAAGTCGGGGAGCTGTTTTTT
j_gene: TRBJ2-7; abundance: many; v_gene: TRBV29-1; d_gene: NA; CDR3aa: CSVERDATYEQYF; CDR3nt: TGCAGCGTTGAACGAGACGCCACCTACGAGCAGTACTTC
j_gene: TRBJ1-3; abundance: NA; v_gene: TRBV7-3; d_gene: NA; CDR3aa: CASSPSSSGNSIYF; CDR3nt: TGTGCCAGCAGCCCGTCGAGCTCTGGAAACTCCATATATTTT
j_gene: TRBJ2-3; abundance: few; v_gene: TRBV4-3; d_gene: NA; CDR3aa: CASSQEGDTQYF; CDR3nt: TGCGCCAGCAGCCAAGAGGGGGATACGCAGTATTTT
j_gene: TRBJ2-7; abundance: few; v_gene: TRBV7-9; d_gene: TRBD1; CDR3aa: CASSLTGASYEQYF; CDR3nt: TGTGCCAGCAGCTTAACAGGGGCCTCCTACGAGCAGTACTTC
j_gene: TRBJ2-7; abundance: many; v_gene: TRBV11-2; d_gene: TRBD2; CDR3aa: CASRALAGPYEQYF; CDR3nt: TGTGCCAGCAGGGCTCTAGCGGGACCGTACGAGCAGTACTTC
j_gene: TRBJ2-4; abundance: many; v_gene: TRBV28; d_gene: NA; CDR3aa: CASGGGGDLAKNIQYF; CDR3nt: TGTGCCAGCGGGGGAGGCGGGGATCTAGCCAAAAACATTCAGTACTTC
j_gene: TRBJ2-1; abundance: many; v_gene: TRBV18; d_gene: NA; CDR3aa: CASSTGGSSYNEQFF; CDR3nt: TGTGCCAGCTCCACCGGGGGAAGCTCCTACAATGAGCAGTTCTTC
j_gene: TRBJ1-6; abundance: many; v_gene: TRBV20-1; d_gene: NA; CDR3aa: CSARGLGLNNSPLHF; CDR3nt: TGCAGTGCTAGAGGGTTGGGTCTAAATAATTCACCCCTCCACTTT
j_gene: TRBJ2-1; abundance: few; v_gene: TRBV20-1; d_gene: TRBD2; CDR3aa: CSATTSGRLNEQFF; CDR3nt: TGCAGTGCTACGACTAGCGGGAGGCTCAATGAGCAGTTCTTC
j_gene: TRBJ1-5; abundance: many; v_gene: TRBV27; d_gene: TRBD1; CDR3aa: CASRREGTGNSNQPQHF; CDR3nt: TGTGCCAGCAGAAGAGAAGGGACAGGGAATAGCAATCAGCCCCAGCATTTT
j_gene: TRBJ1-1; abundance: few; v_gene: TRBV20-1; d_gene: NA; CDR3aa: CSATGAANTEAFF; CDR3nt: TGCAGTGCTACCGGGGCCGCGAACACTGAAGCTTTCTTT
j_gene: TRBJ2-1; abundance: many; v_gene: TRBV2; d_gene: TRBD2; CDR3aa: CASSVAGDYNEQFF; CDR3nt: TGTGCCAGCAGTGTTGCGGGAGACTACAATGAGCAGTTCTTC
j_gene: TRBJ1-1; abundance: many; v_gene: TRBV4-1; d_gene: NA; CDR3aa: CASSQVAGVLTEAFF; CDR3nt: TGCGCCAGCAGCCAAGTTGCTGGGGTCCTCACTGAAGCTTTCTTT
j_gene: TRBJ2-7; abundance: few; v_gene: TRBV29-1; d_gene: NA; CDR3aa: CSVEDPGRAYEQYF; CDR3nt: TGCAGCGTTGAAGATCCCGGCAGGGCCTACGAGCAGTACTTC
j_gene: TRBJ2-1; abundance: once; v_gene: TRBV6-2/TRBV6-3; d_gene: NA; CDR3aa: CASSYKYQQGNEQFF; CDR3nt: TGTGCCAGCAGTTACAAGTACCAACAGGGAAATGAGCAGTTCTTC
j_gene: TRBJ2-1; abundance: many; v_gene: TRBV6-5; d_gene: TRBD2; CDR3aa: CASSRAGEAYNEQFF; CDR3nt: TGTGCCAGCAGTCGAGCGGGAGAGGCCTACAATGAGCAGTTCTTC
j_gene: TRBJ2-5; abundance: many; v_gene: TRBV7-2; d_gene: NA; CDR3aa: CASSHRYWETQYF; CDR3nt: TGTGCCAGCAGCCACCGTTATTGGGAGACCCAGTACTTC
j_gene: TRBJ1-1; abundance: NA; v_gene: TRBV3-1; d_gene: TRBD1; CDR3aa: CASSQEDRGNTEAFF; CDR3nt: TGTGCCAGCAGCCAAGAGGACAGGGGGAACACTGAAGCTTTCTTT
j_gene: TRBJ1-6; abundance: many; v_gene: TRBV10-3; d_gene: TRBD1; CDR3aa: CAISESIQAGGNSPLHF; CDR3nt: TGTGCCATCAGTGAGTCGATACAGGCAGGGGGTAATTCACCCCTCCACTTT
j_gene: TRBJ2-2; abundance: NA; v_gene: TRBV29-1; d_gene: TRBD2; CDR3aa: CSVPGLAGAGTGELFF; CDR3nt: TGCAGCGTCCCGGGACTAGCGGGAGCTGGCACCGGGGAGCTGTTTTTT
j_gene: TRBJ2-5; abundance: few; v_gene: TRBV11-2; d_gene: NA; CDR3aa: CASSLGPGTKTQYF; CDR3nt: TGTGCCAGCAGCTTAGGCCCGGGGACGAAGACCCAGTACTTC
j_gene: TRBJ2-1; abundance: few; v_gene: TRBV6-2/TRBV6-3; d_gene: NA; CDR3aa: CASSYGQGLSNEQFF; CDR3nt: TGTGCCAGCAGTTACGGTCAGGGCCTCTCCAATGAGCAGTTCTTC
j_gene: TRBJ2-7; abundance: few; v_gene: TRBV27; d_gene: TRBD2; CDR3aa: CASSFKAGANYEQYF; CDR3nt: TGTGCCAGCAGTTTTAAGGCGGGAGCTAACTACGAGCAGTACTTC
j_gene: TRBJ2-7; abundance: NA; v_gene: TRBV20-1; d_gene: NA; CDR3aa: CSARTARRGTYEQYF; CDR3nt: TGCAGTGCTAGAACCGCTAGGCGGGGAACCTACGAGCAGTACTTC
j_gene: TRBJ2-7; abundance: many; v_gene: TRBV20-1; d_gene: NA; CDR3aa: CSASRGSGTPYEQYF; CDR3nt: TGCAGTGCTAGTCGAGGATCCGGTACGCCCTACGAGCAGTACTTC
j_gene: TRBJ2-3; abundance: NA; v_gene: TRBV11-2; d_gene: NA; CDR3aa: CASSPGYDTDTQFF; CDR3nt: TGTGCCAGCAGTCCAGGGTACGACACAGATACGCAGTTTTTT
j_gene: TRBJ2-7; abundance: many; v_gene: TRBV6-5; d_gene: NA; CDR3aa: CASSSIYEQYF; CDR3nt: TGTGCCAGCAGCTCCATTTACGAGCAGTACTTC
j_gene: TRBJ2-4; abundance: few; v_gene: TRBV2; d_gene: TRBD1; CDR3aa: CASLGTVNQYF; CDR3nt: TGTGCCAGCTTAGGGACAGTCAATCAGTACTTC
j_gene: TRBJ2-3; abundance: many; v_gene: TRBV28; d_gene: TRBD2; CDR3aa: CASSPSWRGSGSWTQYF; CDR3nt: TGTGCCAGCAGCCCGAGTTGGAGGGGTAGCGGGTCGTGGACGCAGTATTTT
j_gene: TRBJ1-2; abundance: few; v_gene: TRBV6-6; d_gene: TRBD1; CDR3aa: CASSHTGETNYGYTF; CDR3nt: TGTGCCAGCAGCCATACAGGGGAAACTAACTATGGCTACACCTTC
j_gene: TRBJ2-3; abundance: NA; v_gene: TRBV20-1; d_gene: TRBD1; CDR3aa: CSAMRDRATDTQYF; CDR3nt: TGCAGTGCTATGAGGGACAGGGCGACAGATACGCAGTATTTT